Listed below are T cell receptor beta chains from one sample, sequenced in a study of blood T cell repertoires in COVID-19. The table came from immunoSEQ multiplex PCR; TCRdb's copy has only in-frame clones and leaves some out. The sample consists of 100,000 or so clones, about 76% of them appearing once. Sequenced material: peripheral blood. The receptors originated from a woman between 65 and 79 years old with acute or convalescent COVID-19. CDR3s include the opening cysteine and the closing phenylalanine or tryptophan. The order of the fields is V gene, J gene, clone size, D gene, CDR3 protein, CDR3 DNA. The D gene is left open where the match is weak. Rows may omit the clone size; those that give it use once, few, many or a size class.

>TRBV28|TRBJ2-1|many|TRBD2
CASGARGGAGNEQFF
TGTGCCAGCGGGGCCCGCGGGGGGGCGGGGAATGAGCAGTTCTTC
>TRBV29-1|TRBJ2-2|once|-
CSVVAGATNQGELFF
TGCAGCGTTGTTGCGGGGGCAACCAACCAGGGGGAGCTGTTTTTT
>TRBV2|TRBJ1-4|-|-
CASLLTANEKLFF
TGTGCCAGCTTACTTACGGCTAATGAAAAACTGTTTTTT
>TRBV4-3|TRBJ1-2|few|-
CASSQATGSYGYTF
TGCGCCAGCAGCCAGGCCACAGGGAGTTATGGCTACACCTTC
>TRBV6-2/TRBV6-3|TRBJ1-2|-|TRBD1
CASTPDREYGYTF
TGTGCCAGCACCCCAGACAGGGAATATGGCTACACCTTC
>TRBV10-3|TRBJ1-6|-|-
CAASSTGTGPNNSPLHF
TGTGCCGCGAGTTCTACAGGGACCGGACCAAATAATTCACCCCTCCACTTT
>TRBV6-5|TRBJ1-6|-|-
CAGHRQRNSPLHF
TGTGCCGGACATAGACAGAGGAATTCACCCCTCCACTTT
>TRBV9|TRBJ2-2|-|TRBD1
CASSPGTGENTGELFF
TGTGCCAGCAGCCCCGGGACAGGGGAGAACACCGGGGAGCTGTTTTTT
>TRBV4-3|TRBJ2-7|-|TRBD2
CASSQDALAGGFSYEQYF
TGCGCCAGCAGCCAAGATGCGCTAGCGGGGGGTTTCTCCTACGAGCAGTACTTC
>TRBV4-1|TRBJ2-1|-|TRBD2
CASSQERLAGQSSYNEQFF
TGCGCCAGCAGCCAAGAACGACTAGCGGGGCAAAGCTCCTACAATGAGCAGTTCTTC
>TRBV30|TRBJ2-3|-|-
CAWNRGARTDTQYF
TGTGCCTGGAATCGGGGGGCCCGCACAGATACGCAGTATTTT
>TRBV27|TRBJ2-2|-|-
CVPRRQHTGELFF
TGTGTCCCGCGTCGACAGCACACCGGGGAGCTGTTTTTT
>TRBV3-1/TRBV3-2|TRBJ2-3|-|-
CASSLGGASTDTQYF
TGTGCCAGCAGTCTGGGCGGGGCTAGCACAGATACGCAGTATTTT
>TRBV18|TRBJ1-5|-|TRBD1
CASSPGQGTSNQPQHF
TGTGCCAGCTCACCCGGACAGGGAACGAGCAATCAGCCCCAGCATTTT
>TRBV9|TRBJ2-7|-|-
CASSPASLGEQYF
TGTGCCAGCAGCCCAGCTAGCCTCGGTGAGCAGTACTTC